Listed here are 17 T cell receptor beta chains from one sample, sequenced in a study of T cells in Graves' hyperthyroidism and ophthalmopathy. The TCR beta CDR3 regions underwent amplification using RNA transcripts as the source. The study used the HTBI primer set for a first-round RT-PCR of the TCR CDR3. TCRdb reprocessed the multiplex PCR reads via MiXCR and lists one record per CDR3 protein. The repertoire consists of hundreds of thousands of distinct CDR3 sequences, with over 15% occurring once and the leading ten covering 16%. Sequencing was carried out using blood. These receptors were obtained from a woman in her forties or fifties with Graves' hyperthyroidism that later progressed to Graves' ophthalmopathy.

This clonotype showed up just a few times. The V call is TRBV9, the J call TRBJ2-3; the D call may be TRBD1 or TRBD2 (5 bases each). The V end was cut by 3 bases, the J end by 3 bases, with 11 bases between. The CDR3 loop spans 14 amino acids. CDR1 SGDLS and CDR2 YYNGEE come from the germline V gene. CDR3 residues: CASSAGARTDTQYF. In DNA form, the CDR3 reads TGTGCCAGCAGCGCCGGGGCCCGGACAGATACGCAGTATTTT.

This chain connects TRBV18 to TRBJ1-6; the D gene is possibly TRBD1 (6 bases). The CDR3 totals 14 residues. CDR1 is KGHSH and CDR2 is LQKENI in the germline V gene. V dropped 8 bases and J dropped 9 bases, with 17 bases sitting between them. The CDR3 DNA is TGTGCCAGCGCCCTCCGGGACATAGCTTCACCCCTCCACTTT. It is translated as CASALRDIASPLHF.

At least ten counts were recorded for this clonotype. This rearrangement joins TRBV5-1 to TRBJ2-2; perhaps D is TRBD1 or TRBD2 (6 bases each). Trimming left V 3 bases short and J 0 bases short, with 15 bases between. The CDR3 has 17 amino acids. Germline V CDR1 and CDR2: SGHRS, YFSETQ. CDR3 bases: TGCGCCAGCAGCTCCCCCGGGGGCAGTGCGAACACCGGGGAGCTGTTTTTT. Translation gives CASSSPGGSANTGELFF.

This clonotype showed up just a few times. This chain connects TRBV18 to TRBJ2-3; the D is unclear. Germline V gene lookup returns CDR1 KGHSH and CDR2 LQKENI. Trimming removed 0 bases at V and 2 bases at J, with 9 bases between. This CDR3 region has 15 residues. The CDR3 here is CASSPPAGYTDTQYF. DNA for the CDR3: TGTGCCAGCTCACCACCGGCCGGCTACACAGATACGCAGTATTTT.

This clonotype was found a few times. A much larger clone differs from this one at a single base, so this may be a read error. The chain carries TRBV3-1 and TRBJ1-1; D not certain. Between the trimmed V and J ends, which lost 1 base and 5 bases, there was a span of 14 bases. Germline V gene sequence: CDR1 LGHDT, CDR2 YNNKEL (reference sequence). The CDR3 is 15 residues long. In DNA form, the CDR3 reads TGTGCCAGCAGCCAAGGGGTCTACGAAGGGACTGAAGCTTTCTTT. This translates into CASSQGVYEGTEAFF.

The J gene is TRBJ2-7, the V gene TRBV4-1; the D gene could be TRBD1 or TRBD2 (5 bases each). V was clipped by 1 base and J by 3 bases, with 10 bases between them. The CDR3 totals 14 residues. From germline, CDR1 is MGHRA and CDR2 YSYEKL. The CDR3 DNA sequence: TGCGCCAGCAGCCAAGGGGACGGAAACTACGAGCAGTACTTC. Translating gives CASSQGDGNYEQYF.

This clonotype was observed a few times. This sequence joins TRBV2 and TRBJ2-5; the match to TRBD2 covers 9 bases. The CDR3 consists of 19 residues. The V gene end was trimmed by 0 bases and the J gene end by 2 bases; junction bases not matched to a gene: 13. Germline CDR1 and CDR2: SNHLY and FYNNEI. Here the CDR3 DNA reads TGTGCCAGCAGTGAAGCGCTGATTGTTAGCGGGGGAGTTCAAGAGACCCAGTACTTC. Protein: CASSEALIVSGGVQETQYF.

This clonotype has only a few counts. The chain recombines TRBV7-9 with TRBJ1-6, with 8 bases aligning to TRBD1. Germline CDR1 reads SEHNR; CDR2 reads FQNEAQ (reference sequence). J was trimmed by 1 base and V by 2 bases; bases with no gene match: 7. The CDR3 is 18 amino acids. CDR3 DNA sequence: TGTGCCAGCAGCTTATCAGGGGGCCTCAGTTCCTATAATTCACCCCTCCACTTT. Its protein is CASSLSGGLSSYNSPLHF.

This clonotype was recorded many times. This chain joins TRBV29-1 and TRBJ2-7; D remains ambiguous. Germline-derived CDR1 and CDR2 are SQVTM and ANQGSEA. V shed 6 bases and J shed 3 bases, with 18 bases lying between them. CDR3 length: 14 amino acids. The DNA of the CDR3 is TGCAGCGTCGAATCAAGGGAAGGGTTCTACGAGCAGTACTTC. It is translated as CSVESREGFYEQYF.

Comment on this clonotype: The junction departs from the called germline gene at one end, perhaps through a read error. The rearrangement links TRBV20-1 to TRBJ2-5; the D gene is possibly TRBD1 (5 bases). The CDR3 is 13 amino acids. Germline V gives CDR1 DFQATT, CDR2 SNEGSKA (reference sequence). This CDR3 reads CSARVPGYETQHF. As DNA, the CDR3 is TGCAGTGCTAGAGTTCCAGGGTACGAGACCCAGCACTTC.

Note on this clonotype: The CDR3 does not end in the conserved phenylalanine or tryptophan, so this is likely a read error. V usage is TRBV18 and J usage is TRBJ1-1; D not resolved. CDR3 length: 14 amino acids. V lost 0 bases, J lost 0 bases, and 5 bases lay in between. Germline V gene lookup returns CDR1 KGHSH and CDR2 LQKENI. The CDR3 spells CASSPPQMNTEAFS. The CDR3 DNA follows: TGTGCCAGCTCACCACCCCAGATGAACACTGAAGCTTTCTCT.

The genes are TRBV14 and TRBJ2-5; maybe TRBD1 (6 bases). V was trimmed by 4 bases and J by 1 base, leaving 16 bases between them. Germline loops: CDR1 SGHDN, CDR2 FVKESK. CDR3 length: 16 amino acids. The CDR3 nucleotides read TGTGCCAGCAGCCCCCGGACAGCCCGGGTCCAAGAGACCCAGTACTTC. Protein: CASSPRTARVQETQYF.

This clonotype was found many times. This chain joins TRBV29-1 and TRBJ2-1; unclear D gene. The CDR3 spans 12 residues. V was shortened by 5 bases and J by 5 bases, with 10 bases between the two germline ends. CDR1 SQVTM and CDR2 ANQGSEA come from the germline V gene. In DNA, the CDR3 is TGCAGCGTTCAGGACGGAGACAATGAGCAGTTCTTC. It specifies CSVQDGDNEQFF.

V usage is TRBV28 and J usage is TRBJ1-5; TRBD1 agrees at 11 bases. The CDR3 has 15 amino acids. V shed 5 bases, J shed 3 bases, and the junction held 3 bases outside the gene matches. In germline, CDR1 is MDHEN, CDR2 SYDVKM. Here the CDR3 reads CASSGDRGINQPQHF. CDR3 DNA: TGTGCCAGCAGTGGGGACAGGGGGATCAATCAGCCCCAGCATTTT.

This clonotype was detected a few times. V usage is TRBV29-1 and J usage is TRBJ1-5; D is uncertain. The CDR3 has 14 amino acids. The germline V gene encodes CDR1 SQVTM and CDR2 ANQGSEA. Trimming pared 7 bases from V and 2 bases from J, leaving 15 bases between. CDR3 residues: CSGSSGIGNQPQHF. Here the CDR3 DNA reads TGCAGCGGGTCGAGCGGAATTGGCAATCAGCCCCAGCATTTT. The variable domain in full, with the rest retrieved from reference TRBV29-1 and TRBJ1-5, is SAVISQKPSRDICQRGTSLTIQCQVDSQVTMMFWYRQQPGQSLTLIATANQGSEATYESGFVIDKFPISRPNLTFSTLTVSNMSPEDSSIYLCSGSSGIGNQPQHFGDGTRLSIL.

The V gene is TRBV5-6, the J gene TRBJ1-5, with D possibly TRBD1 on 5 matching bases. Germline CDR1 reads SGHDT; CDR2 reads YYEEEE. V was pared by 2 bases and J by 3 bases, with 18 bases between. The CDR3 is 17 amino acids. The CDR3 sequence: CASSLFRQGNVNQPQHF. CDR3 coding DNA: TGTGCCAGCAGCTTATTTCGGCAGGGAAACGTCAATCAGCCCCAGCATTTT.

This clonotype was counted at least ten times. The chain joins TRBV12-3 or TRBV12-4 to TRBJ1-2; 7 bases agree with TRBD1. The CDR3 totals 17 residues. The trim removed 6 bases at V and 4 bases at J, leaving 17 bases unmatched. CDR3 in amino acids: CASSHGAKDRSLYGYTF. In DNA form, the CDR3 reads TGTGCCAGCAGCCACGGGGCCAAGGACAGGAGCCTCTATGGCTACACCTTC.